Presented here are 32 T cell receptor beta chains from one specimen sequenced in a study of T cell repertoires in cytomegalovirus infection. TCRdb re-analysed the reads in MiXCR, keeping a single row per CDR3 protein. The sample has about 320,000 distinct CDR3 sequences, over 7.5% seen once. Specimen: PBMCs. These receptors all come from a human donor in good health (CMV status not recorded). Some clones in this sample may be carry-over from other donors' samples.

The V call is TRBV20-1, the J call TRBJ2-7; the match to TRBD1 covers 9 bases. After removal of 3 bases from V and 4 bases from J, the junction contained 4 bases not matched to a gene. Germline V gives CDR1 DFQATT, CDR2 SNEGSKA (reference sequence). The CDR3 runs to 13 residues. CDR3 sequence (DNA): TGCAGTGCTAGGGGACAGGGTTGGTACGAGCAGTACTTC. This translates into CSARGQGWYEQYF.

The chain joins TRBV6-1 to TRBJ1-1; D gene uncertain. Looked up from germline, CDR1 is MNHNS and CDR2 is SASEGT. V was trimmed by 3 bases and J by 6 bases, leaving 17 bases between them. This CDR3 spans 15 amino acids. CDR3 nucleotides: TGTGCCAGCAGTGACCCCGGACGCCTGGGGTCTGAAGCTTTCTTT. Translating gives CASSDPGRLGSEAFF.

The CDR3 bases are TGCGCCAGCAGCCAAGAAGGGATGGGCTCTCGGGAGACCCAGTACTTC. It translates to CASSQEGMGSRETQYF. The chain recombines TRBV4-3 with TRBJ2-5; unclear D gene. Germline CDR1 and CDR2: LGHNA and YSLEER. This CDR3 region has 16 residues. V was trimmed by 0 bases and J by 5 bases, leaving 16 bases between them.

The chain uses TRBV27 and TRBJ2-1, with TRBD2 matching 9 bases. The CDR3 length is 13 residues. Germline loops: CDR1 MNHEY, CDR2 SMNVEV (reference sequence). V was pared by 10 bases and J by 9 bases, with 10 bases of the junction left unmatched. The CDR3 DNA sequence: TGTGCCACAGGAGTAGCGGGGGAAGGTGAGCAGTTCTTC. Its protein product is CATGVAGEGEQFF.

This clonotype was picked up one time. No conserved phenylalanine or tryptophan is present at the end of the CDR3, so a read error is the likely explanation. This chain links TRBV7-6 with TRBJ1-2; TRBD1 might be the D (6 bases). The germline V gene encodes CDR1 SGHVS and CDR2 FNYEAQ. The CDR3 extends over 15 amino acids. V was shortened by 5 bases and J by 4 bases, with 17 bases between the two germline ends. The CDR3 DNA sequence: TGTGCCAGCAGCCCCCGACAGGCTACAGGCTATGGCTACACCGTC. It specifies CASSPRQATGYGYTV.

This clonotype was found a few times. This chain connects TRBV4-3 to TRBJ1-5, with D uncertain. Per germline, CDR1 LGHNA and CDR2 YSLEER. V shed 1 base and J shed 1 base, with 5 bases lying between them. The CDR3 sequence is 14 residues long. This CDR3 reads CASSQVYSNQPQHF. The CDR3 DNA follows: TGCGCCAGCAGCCAAGTATACAGCAATCAGCCCCAGCATTTT.

In its sample, this clonotype was seen many times. This sequence joins TRBV6-2 or TRBV6-3 and TRBJ2-1; 10 bases agree with TRBD2. Trimming at V came to 3 bases and at J to 7 bases, leaving 6 bases not matched to a gene. CDR1 is MNHEY and CDR2 is SVGEGT in the germline V gene. CDR3 length: 15 amino acids. In DNA, the CDR3 is TGTGCCAGCAGTTATACTAGCGGGATTCCAAATGAGCAGTTCTTC. This sequence encodes CASSYTSGIPNEQFF.

The CDR3 DNA follows: TGTGCCAGCAGCGTATCAGGGGGCGCCGGCACAGATACGCAGTATTTT. Translating it yields CASSVSGGAGTDTQYF. The J gene is TRBJ2-3, the V gene TRBV5-4; 8 nucleotides agree with TRBD1. V trimming: 4 bases; J trimming: 1 base; junction bases outside the gene matches: 8. Germline loops: CDR1 SGHNT, CDR2 YYREEE (reference sequence). This CDR3 region has 16 residues.

This clonotype turned up a few times. The chain is built from TRBV12-3 or TRBV12-4 and TRBJ1-1; 7 positions match TRBD1. V lost 6 bases, J lost 6 bases, and 7 bases stayed unmatched. The CDR3 sequence is 13 residues long. The DNA of the CDR3 is TGTGCCAGCAGATATACAGGGGAGCCTGAAGCTTTCTTT. It yields the protein CASRYTGEPEAFF.

The chain carries TRBV20-1 and TRBJ1-6; TRBD1 agrees at 8 bases. The CDR3 runs to 12 residues. In germline, CDR1 is DFQATT, CDR2 SNEGSKA (reference sequence). The CDR3 spells CSPQGGNSPLHF. As DNA, the CDR3 is TGCAGCCCACAGGGGGGCAATTCACCCCTCCACTTT.

This clonotype came up a few times. The chain combines TRBV12-3 or TRBV12-4 with TRBJ2-3; D may be TRBD1 or TRBD2 (6 bases each). The CDR3 is 15 residues long. The germline V and J ends were trimmed by 7 bases and 1 base, with 15 bases remaining between them. CDR3 sequence reads: CASTIGGFGTDTQYF. The CDR3 DNA is TGTGCCAGCACTATAGGGGGGTTTGGCACAGATACGCAGTATTTT.

This clonotype was seen a few times. This chain uses TRBV10-3 with TRBJ2-7; 7 nucleotides agree with TRBD1. V trimming: 5 bases; J trimming: 3 bases; junction bases outside the gene matches: 7. Germline values: CDR1 ENHRY, CDR2 SYGVKD. The CDR3 spans 14 residues. The CDR3 coding sequence is TGTGCCATCAGTTTGACAGGGCCTAACTACGAGCAGTACTTC. This encodes CAISLTGPNYEQYF.

In its sample, this clonotype was seen many times. The V gene is TRBV19, the J gene TRBJ1-2; D is ambiguous. The CDR3 extends over 15 amino acids. Trimming pared 3 bases from V and 2 bases from J, leaving 13 bases between. Germline V gene sequence: CDR1 LNHDA, CDR2 SQIVND (reference sequence). The CDR3 sequence: CASSIMFGQNYGYTF. The CDR3 DNA reads TGTGCCAGTAGTATTATGTTCGGGCAGAACTATGGCTACACCTTC.

The rearrangement uses TRBV4-1 and TRBJ2-5, with unresolved D. There are 13 residues in the CDR3. Deletions cut 4 bases from V and 4 bases from J, with 10 bases between. CDR1 and CDR2 (germline): MGHRA, YSYEKL. The CDR3 sequence is CASSRLGPETQYF. The DNA of the CDR3 is TGCGCCAGCAGCCGCCTAGGGCCAGAGACCCAGTACTTC.

The chain couples TRBV10-3 to TRBJ2-7, with D perhaps matching TRBD2 (6 bases). From germline, CDR1 is ENHRY and CDR2 SYGVKD. The CDR3 extends over 13 amino acids. The V end lost 4 bases, the J end lost 3 bases, and 10 bases lay between the germline ends. The CDR3 coding sequence is TGTGCCATCAGTGTGGGCGGGGTCTACGAGCAGTACTTC. Translating gives CAISVGGVYEQYF.

This clonotype was counted only a few times. This chain links TRBV29-1 with TRBJ2-1; 10 bases are shared with TRBD2. Trimming removed 5 bases from V and 0 bases from J; junction bases left unmatched: 10. Germline CDR1 SQVTM, CDR2 ANQGSEA. This CDR3 is 17 amino acids long. The CDR3, as DNA: TGCAGCGTTACCGGGCTAGCGGGGGTGTTCTCCTACAATGAGCAGTTCTTC. This translates into CSVTGLAGVFSYNEQFF.

The chain carries TRBV7-2 and TRBJ2-1; D perhaps matches TRBD1 (5 bases). V lost 1 base and J 9 bases, leaving 19 bases between the germline ends. Germline lookup yields CDR1 SGHTA and CDR2 FQGNSA. The CDR3 has 16 residues. The CDR3 bases are TGTGCCAGCAGCTTAGATGGGGCAGGGCGCGTTGGTGAGCAGTTCTTC. It specifies CASSLDGAGRVGEQFF.

The chain combines TRBV12-3 or TRBV12-4 with TRBJ2-5; D is possibly TRBD2 (5 bases). V was clipped by 7 bases and J by 4 bases, with 16 bases between them. This CDR3 has 14 amino acids. This CDR3 reads CASMESSGGETQYF. Written as DNA, the CDR3 is TGTGCCAGCATGGAGAGTTCTGGAGGAGAGACCCAGTACTTC.

This clonotype was counted ten times or more. The gene calls are TRBV7-6 and TRBJ2-1; unclear D gene. In germline, CDR1 is SGHVS, CDR2 FNYEAQ. The CDR3 totals 15 residues. V lost 0 bases and J lost 10, with 16 bases in between. The CDR3 loop is CASSLAGPRSGEQFF. The CDR3 DNA sequence: TGTGCCAGCAGCTTAGCGGGTCCAAGATCGGGCGAGCAGTTCTTC.

This clonotype has a handful of counts. The chain uses TRBV20-1 and TRBJ2-5, with 7 bases fitting TRBD2. The CDR3 extends over 13 amino acids. CDR1 and CDR2 from the germline V gene are DFQATT and SNEGSKA (reference sequence). J gave up 5 bases and V 2 bases, and 5 bases lay outside the gene matches. The CDR3 DNA follows: TGCAGTGCTAGAACGGTGGGAGGGGAGACCCAGTACTTC. Its protein product is CSARTVGGETQYF.

In DNA form, the CDR3 reads TGCAGTGCGCCCGGACAGGTTCACAACTCGAATGAAAAACTGTTTTTT. It yields the protein CSAPGQVHNSNEKLFF. This chain uses TRBV20-1 with TRBJ1-4, with 7 positions matching TRBD1. V shed 6 bases, J shed 5 bases, and the junction held 15 bases outside the gene matches. CDR3 length: 16 residues. Germline V gene sequence: CDR1 DFQATT, CDR2 SNEGSKA (reference sequence).

This clonotype was counted ten times or more. V and J are TRBV7-6 and TRBJ2-5; 15 nucleotides align to TRBD2. There are 18 residues in the CDR3. Germline V lookup: CDR1 SGHVS, CDR2 FNYEAQ. With V trimmed by 1 base and J by 2 bases, 5 bases remained unmatched. The CDR3 reads CASSLGGLAGGHQETQYF. For the CDR3, the DNA is TGTGCCAGCAGCTTAGGGGGACTAGCGGGGGGACATCAAGAGACCCAGTACTTC. The variable domain in full, with the rest retrieved from reference TRBV7-6 and TRBJ2-5, is GAGVSQSPRYKVTKRGQDVALRCDPISGHVSLYWYRQALGQGPEFLTYFNYEAQQDKSGLPNDRFSAERPEGSISTLTIQRTEQRDSAMYRCASSLGGLAGGHQETQYFGPGTRLLVL.

This clonotype appeared a few times. The chain links TRBV12-3 or TRBV12-4 to TRBJ1-5; no clear D. The CDR3 consists of 12 residues. Trimming removed 8 bases at V and 1 base at J, with 6 bases between. In DNA, the CDR3 is TGTGCCAGCGAGGGCAGCAATCAGCCCCAGCATTTT. Translation: CASEGSNQPQHF.

This clonotype was counted ten times or more. The chain is built from TRBV7-2 and TRBJ1-2; a possible D gene is TRBD1 (5 bases). The germline V and J ends were trimmed by 0 bases and 3 bases, with 17 bases remaining between them. Germline-derived CDR1 and CDR2 are SGHTA and FQGNSA. The CDR3 has 17 residues. The CDR3 nucleotides are TGTGCCAGCAGCTTAGCGGCACCGGGGGAGTCCTACTATGGCTACACCTTC. Translation gives CASSLAAPGESYYGYTF.

The V and J genes are TRBV28 and TRBJ2-5; D is uncertain. The V and J ends lost 10 bases and 0 bases respectively, with 12 bases between them. CDR3 length equals 13 residues. Per germline, CDR1 MDHEN and CDR2 SYDVKM. This CDR3 is CATGYQYQETQYF. The CDR3 DNA follows: TGTGCCACCGGCTACCAGTACCAAGAGACCCAGTACTTC.

In its sample, this clonotype was seen a few times. The rearrangement uses TRBV7-9 and TRBJ2-7; 10 bases align to TRBD1. The CDR3 sequence is 14 residues long. CDR1 is SEHNR, CDR2 FQNEAQ, per germline (reference sequence). V dropped 6 bases and J dropped 3; count of bases not matched to a gene: 5. CDR3: CASRAGTGVYEQYF. CDR3 coding DNA: TGTGCCAGCAGGGCCGGGACAGGGGTCTACGAGCAGTACTTC.

This clonotype appeared many times. This chain links TRBV7-2 with TRBJ2-7; 8 bases agree with TRBD2. The CDR3 runs 20 residues. Trimming took 2 bases from V and 0 from J; bases not matched to a gene: 18. CDR1 is SGHTA and CDR2 is FQGNSA in the germline V gene. CDR3 protein: CASSLRWGLEAGSPSYEQYF. DNA for the CDR3: TGTGCCAGCAGCTTAAGGTGGGGACTAGAAGCGGGCTCTCCCTCCTACGAGCAGTACTTC.

The chain combines TRBV19 with TRBJ2-3; TRBD2 matches at 16 bases. V trimming: 3 bases; J trimming: 3 bases; junction bases outside the gene matches: 3. The CDR3 extends over 17 amino acids. Germline V CDR1 and CDR2: LNHDA, SQIVND (reference sequence). The CDR3 sequence: CASSMGLAGGQTDTQYF. For the CDR3, the DNA is TGTGCCAGTAGTATGGGACTAGCGGGGGGGCAAACAGATACGCAGTATTTT.

This clonotype appeared many times. This CDR3 is CASTGEDRSNQPQHF. The CDR3 region has the DNA TGTGCCAGCACAGGTGAGGACAGGAGCAATCAGCCCCAGCATTTT. The gene calls are TRBV12-3 or TRBV12-4 and TRBJ1-5, with 7 nucleotides matching TRBD1. The length of the CDR3 is 15 residues. Losses at the gene ends were 7 bases for V and 1 base for J; bases not matched to a gene: 7.

This clonotype was seen many times. The chain employs TRBV6-1 and TRBJ2-7; 12 positions match TRBD2. The germline V gene has CDR1 MNHNS and CDR2 SASEGT. The CDR3 loop spans 15 amino acids. With 5 bases clipped from V and 5 bases from J, the junction kept 7 bases outside the gene matches. CDR3 coding DNA: TGTGCCAGCAGTTCTCTGACTAGCGGGAGCGACGAGCAGTACTTC. It yields the protein CASSSLTSGSDEQYF.

This clonotype was recorded many times. This chain uses TRBV7-2 with TRBJ2-7; tentative D call: TRBD2 (6 bases). From germline, CDR1 is SGHTA and CDR2 FQGNSA. Trimming removed 3 bases at V and 0 bases at J, with 9 bases between. The CDR3 loop spans 14 amino acids. The CDR3 sequence is CASSLGLVSYEQYF. The DNA for the CDR3 is TGTGCCAGCAGCTTGGGACTCGTCTCCTACGAGCAGTACTTC.

This clonotype was seen at least ten times. The chain joins TRBV7-2 to TRBJ2-4, with 7 bases lining up with TRBD2. The junction had 5 bases not matched to a gene; V was cut back by 2 bases and J by 4 bases. The CDR3 runs to 15 residues. Germline CDR1 reads SGHTA; CDR2 reads FQGNSA. The CDR3 nucleotides read TGTGCCAGCAGCTTATTCGGAGCGGGGAAAAACATTCAGTACTTC. Amino acid sequence: CASSLFGAGKNIQYF.